This T cell receptor (beta chain) was found in a study of early T cells in non-severe SARS-CoV-2 infection. On the study more broadly: The input, bulk RNA from unsorted whole blood, was sequenced, and chains were unpaired. The study's findings and limits: VDJdb-based matching was biased toward anti-spike CD8 responses and missed private and CD4 specificities.

The germline V gene has CDR1 SGHTA and CDR2 FQGNSA. The CDR3 totals 14 residues. With 3 bases removed from V and 0 bases from J, the gap between germline ends came to 6 bases. On this clonotype: Antigen unknown.

As part of library construction, unique molecular identifiers were attached to individual cDNA molecules. TCRdb re-called the 5' RACE reads with MiXCR, one entry per CDR3 protein. In the table there are roughly 72,000 distinct CDR3 sequences, around 12% of which are singletons. The origin of this receptor is an adult who was a healthcare worker with PCR-confirmed SARS-CoV-2 infection or an uninfected control (not recorded which). The sample was whole blood, taken at baseline. The V gene is TRBV7-2, the J gene TRBJ2-4; D call uncertain. DNA of the CDR3: TGTGCCAGCAGCTTGGGCATAGCCAAAAACATTCAGTACTTC. This translates into CASSLGIAKNIQYF.